One and the same sample provided the 28 T cell receptor beta chains below, sequenced in a study of T cell responses to AZD1222 COVID-19 vaccine. Measured with immunoSEQ multiplex PCR; TCRdb has only the in-frame clones, and not every one. This sample has about 100,000 clones, with 80% to 95% found just once. Sequenced here: peripheral blood, sampled on day 0 of AZD1222 vaccination. These receptors were taken from an adult in good health.

The chain combines TRBV12-5 with TRBJ1-4, with TRBD1 identical over 10 bases. The CDR3 has 20 amino acids. Trimming took 3 bases from V and 8 from J; bases not matched to a gene: 21. CDR1 and CDR2 from the germline V gene are LGHNT and FRNRAP. CDR3 in amino acids: CASGLGPVRSRTGGREKLFF. The CDR3 DNA reads TGTGCTAGTGGTTTAGGTCCCGTTAGATCTAGGACAGGGGGTCGGGAAAAACTGTTTTTT.

The gene calls are TRBV4-2 and TRBJ2-6; D possibly corresponds to TRBD1 (5 bases). Trimming pared 0 bases from V and 3 bases from J, leaving 6 bases between. This CDR3 region has 15 residues. CDR1 is LGHNA and CDR2 is YNFKEQ in the germline V gene. CDR3 region: CASSQEGDGANVLTF. The CDR3 nucleotides read TGTGCCAGCAGCCAAGAAGGGGATGGGGCCAACGTCCTGACTTTC.

V gene TRBV27 combines with J gene TRBJ2-6, with unresolved D. Germline V lookup: CDR1 MNHEY, CDR2 SMNVEV (reference sequence). This CDR3 has 14 residues. Trimming cost V 4 bases and J 0 bases, with 4 bases left between them. CDR3 residues: CASSSNSGANVLTF. CDR3 coding DNA: TGTGCCAGCAGTTCCAACTCTGGGGCCAACGTCCTGACTTTC.

The V and J genes are TRBV19 and TRBJ1-6; 11 nucleotides align to TRBD1. From germline, CDR1 is LNHDA and CDR2 SQIVND (reference sequence). This CDR3 comprises 17 residues. V was pared by 7 bases and J by 4 bases, with 9 bases of the junction left unmatched. The CDR3 sequence: CASNTPGTGGYNSPLHF. CDR3 nucleotides: TGTGCCAGTAACACACCCGGGACAGGGGGTTATAATTCACCCCTCCACTTT.

Concerning this clone itself: The same CDR3 can be traced to other DNA sequences in this sample. The J gene is TRBJ2-7, the V gene TRBV5-4, with 11 nucleotides matching TRBD1. After removal of 4 bases from V and 3 bases from J, the junction contained 3 bases not matched to a gene. Germline values: CDR1 SGHNT, CDR2 YYREEE (reference sequence). This CDR3 has 14 amino acids. CDR3 DNA sequence: TGTGCCAGCAGCCCGGGGACAGGGGGCTACGAGCAGTACTTC. This gives the protein CASSPGTGGYEQYF.

The chain recombines TRBV5-1 with TRBJ2-1; 8 bases map to TRBD2. The germline V gene has CDR1 SGHRS and CDR2 YFSETQ. The CDR3 sequence is 16 residues long. Trimming cost V 2 bases and J 6 bases; bases outside gene matches: 10. CDR3 amino acids: CASSFGPGGRTNEQFF. The CDR3 nucleotides are TGCGCCAGCAGCTTCGGCCCTGGCGGGAGGACCAATGAGCAGTTCTTC.

This clone was picked up one time. V is TRBV6-5 and J is TRBJ2-1, with 14 bases that match TRBD2. V dropped 4 bases and J dropped 6; count of bases not matched to a gene: 5. Germline CDR1 MNHEY, CDR2 SVGAGI. The CDR3 is made up of 16 amino acids. The CDR3 DNA is TGTGCCAGCAGTTGGACTAGCGGGAGGCTCCCCAATGAGCAGTTCTTC. It encodes CASSWTSGRLPNEQFF.

The chain recombines TRBV27 with TRBJ2-1; D remains ambiguous. This CDR3 has 14 residues. With 2 bases removed from V and 7 bases from J, the gap between germline ends came to 12 bases. CDR1 and CDR2 (germline): MNHEY, SMNVEV (reference sequence). The CDR3 is CASSLAPFLNEQFF. The CDR3 region has the DNA TGTGCCAGCAGTTTAGCACCCTTCCTGAATGAGCAGTTCTTC.

V usage is TRBV28 and J usage is TRBJ1-2; the D is unclear. V lost 3 bases, J lost 5 bases, and 7 bases lay in between. Germline values: CDR1 MDHEN, CDR2 SYDVKM. This CDR3 comprises 12 residues. In DNA form, the CDR3 reads TGTGCCAGCAGTTTGGCTCGGTATGGCTACACCTTC. This encodes CASSLARYGYTF.

The rearrangement uses TRBV28 and TRBJ1-6; a weak D match, TRBD1 (5 bases). Trimming pared 10 bases from V and 6 bases from J, leaving 13 bases between. There are 13 residues in the CDR3. The germline gives CDR1 MDHEN, CDR2 SYDVKM. The CDR3 DNA is TGTGCCACCGACGGGACCGGTAATTCACCCCTCCACTTT. As protein: CATDGTGNSPLHF.

This chain connects TRBV2 to TRBJ1-5; no reliable D call. Germline CDR1 reads SNHLY; CDR2 reads FYNNEI. CDR3 size: 14 residues. The V end lost 5 bases, the J end lost 1 base, and 9 bases lay between the germline ends. CDR3 sequence (DNA): TGTGCCAGCAGTCGCGGGAACAGCAATCAGCCCCAGCATTTT. This codes for CASSRGNSNQPQHF.

The chain uses TRBV12-1 and TRBJ2-3; the DNA was not used to check the table's D call, TRBD2. TRBV12-1 is termed a pseudogene. The CDR3 runs 16 residues. CDR3 bases: TGTGCCAGCAGCATTCCACTAGCGGGAGGGCGGGATACGCAGTATTTT. Protein product: CASSIPLAGGRDTQYF.

The V call is TRBV6-2 or TRBV6-3, the J call TRBJ2-7, with TRBD2 as a possible D gene (5 bases). This CDR3 has 13 amino acids. In germline, CDR1 is MNHEY, CDR2 SVGEGT. With 0 bases removed from V and 5 bases from J, the gap between germline ends came to 8 bases. The CDR3 DNA reads as TGTGCCAGCAGTTACTCGACTAATCACGAGCAGTACTTC. This sequence encodes CASSYSTNHEQYF.

The chain is built from TRBV4-2 and TRBJ1-5; weak D call: TRBD1 (6 bases). The CDR3 is 18 amino acids. Germline assignment: CDR1 LGHNA and CDR2 YNFKEQ. Trimming took 5 bases from V and 0 from J, leaving 20 bases between them. The CDR3 spells CASSKQHGQKYSNQPQHF. As DNA, the CDR3 is TGTGCCAGCAGCAAACAACACGGACAGAAATATAGCAATCAGCCCCAGCATTTT.

V is TRBV10-3 and J is TRBJ2-1; either TRBD1 or TRBD2 may supply D (6 bases each). The CDR3 totals 16 residues. The germline V gene has CDR1 ENHRY and CDR2 SYGVKD. With 3 bases removed from V and 6 bases from J, the gap between germline ends came to 18 bases. CDR3 region: CAISELVGGSGNEQFF. The DNA for the CDR3 is TGTGCCATCAGTGAATTGGTAGGGGGGAGCGGCAATGAGCAGTTCTTC.

The rearrangement links TRBV6-2 or TRBV6-3 to TRBJ2-7, with 12 bases identical to TRBD2. Germline lookup yields CDR1 MNHEY and CDR2 SVGEGT. J lost 5 bases, V lost 6 bases, and 8 bases had no gene match. The CDR3 length is 15 residues. CDR3 region: CASRPSGRAWDEQYF. The CDR3 nucleotides read TGTGCCAGCAGACCTAGCGGGAGGGCCTGGGACGAGCAGTACTTC.

V usage is TRBV15 and J usage is TRBJ2-2, with D unresolved. Germline CDR1 LNHNV, CDR2 YYDKDF (reference sequence). V lost 0 bases to trimming and J lost 9 bases, with 5 bases between them. The CDR3 spans 12 residues. The CDR3 DNA reads as TGTGCCACCAGCAGAGATAGAAGGGAGCTGTTTTTT. Protein sequence: CATSRDRRELFF.

Of note for this clone: Mismatch with germline at one junction end may stem from a read error. The V call is TRBV7-8, the J call TRBJ2-1, with 9 bases identical to TRBD2. The CDR3 is 15 amino acids. Germline V CDR1 and CDR2: SGHVS, FQNEAQ. CDR3 sequence: CASSPVAGAYSEQFF. The CDR3 coding sequence is TGTGCCAGCAGCCCAGTAGCGGGAGCTTACAGTGAGCAGTTCTTC.

J is TRBJ2-7 and V is TRBV6-5, with D possibly TRBD1 on 6 matching bases. The germline gives CDR1 MNHEY, CDR2 SVGAGI. This CDR3 is built from 14 residues. Trimming stripped 6 bases from V and 1 base from J, with 13 bases between. The CDR3 spells CASRLGTGSYEQYF. The DNA for the CDR3 is TGTGCCAGCAGACTAGGCACAGGGTCCTACGAGCAGTACTTC.

The rearrangement joins TRBV29-1 to TRBJ2-7; D uncertain. Germline values: CDR1 SQVTM, CDR2 ANQGSEA. CDR3 length: 12 amino acids. The germline V and J ends were trimmed by 3 bases and 1 base, with 7 bases remaining between them. The CDR3 sequence: CSVDLGSYEQYF. The CDR3 coding sequence is TGCAGCGTTGATTTGGGTTCCTACGAGCAGTACTTC.

The chain carries TRBV29-1 and TRBJ2-3; D may be TRBD2 (5 bases). The V end lost 4 bases, the J end lost 5 bases, and 16 bases lay between the germline ends. Germline CDR1 is SQVTM and CDR2 is ANQGSEA. CDR3 length equals 14 residues. CDR3 nucleotide sequence: TGCAGCGTTGGGTTTCGGGGTTCGGAAGATACGCAGTATTTT. Encoded protein: CSVGFRGSEDTQYF.

A remark on this clone: The same CDR3 can be traced to other DNA sequences in this sample. The rearrangement uses TRBV2 and TRBJ1-2, with D unresolved. V was trimmed by 4 bases and J by 3 bases, leaving 6 bases between them. The CDR3 is 12 amino acids. From germline, CDR1 is SNHLY and CDR2 FYNNEI. CDR3 bases: TGTGCCAGCAGTGTGTCAGACTATGGCTACACCTTC. Protein product: CASSVSDYGYTF.

The chain couples TRBV9 to TRBJ2-2; 9 bases are a match to TRBD2. Per the germline V gene, CDR1 is SGDLS and CDR2 is YYNGEE. The CDR3 spans 15 residues. V was clipped by 3 bases and J by 4 bases; unmatched bases: 4. CDR3 loop: CASSEPSGTTGELFF. CDR3 nucleotide sequence: TGTGCCAGCAGCGAACCTAGCGGGACCACCGGGGAGCTGTTTTTT.

The V gene is TRBV29-1, the J gene TRBJ1-3; D is perhaps TRBD1 (5 bases). CDR1 and CDR2 (germline): SQVTM, ANQGSEA. The CDR3 spans 13 residues. Trimming cost V 7 bases and J 1 base, with 11 bases left between them. CDR3 DNA: TGCAGCGCTGGACATGCTTCTGGAAACACCATATATTTT. Residues: CSAGHASGNTIYF.

The chain employs TRBV29-1 and TRBJ2-1, with no clear D. CDR3 length: 15 amino acids. Trimming shortened V by 4 bases and J by 0 bases, and 13 bases separated the two germline ends. CDR1 and CDR2 from the germline V gene are SQVTM and ANQGSEA. The chain's CDR3 is CSVVGYPRSYNEQFF. The CDR3 coding sequence is TGCAGCGTTGTCGGATACCCGCGCTCCTACAATGAGCAGTTCTTC.

The CDR3 DNA follows: TGTGCCAGCAGCTCAGATCAGCCCCAGCATTTT. Translating gives CASSSDQPQHF. The V and J genes are TRBV28 and TRBJ1-5; the D is unclear. V was shortened by 6 bases and J by 5 bases, with 5 bases between the two germline ends. CDR3 size: 11 residues. Germline CDR1 reads MDHEN; CDR2 reads SYDVKM.

The chain carries TRBV29-1 and TRBJ1-1, with D tentatively TRBD1 (5 bases). The CDR3 covers 11 residues. The V gene's germline CDR1 is SQVTM and CDR2 ANQGSEA. The V end lost 7 bases, the J end lost 4 bases, and 10 bases lay between the germline ends. In DNA, the CDR3 is TGCAGCGCACCGGGACGCACTGAAGCTTTCTTT. Translation: CSAPGRTEAFF.

The chain is built from TRBV27 and TRBJ2-7; 7 bases are shared with TRBD1. V was clipped by 3 bases and J by 3 bases; unmatched bases: 5. This CDR3 comprises 14 residues. CDR1 MNHEY and CDR2 SMNVEV come from the germline V gene (reference sequence). CDR3 nucleotides: TGTGCCAGCAGTTTGACAGGGCCAAACTACGAGCAGTACTTC. Amino acids: CASSLTGPNYEQYF.